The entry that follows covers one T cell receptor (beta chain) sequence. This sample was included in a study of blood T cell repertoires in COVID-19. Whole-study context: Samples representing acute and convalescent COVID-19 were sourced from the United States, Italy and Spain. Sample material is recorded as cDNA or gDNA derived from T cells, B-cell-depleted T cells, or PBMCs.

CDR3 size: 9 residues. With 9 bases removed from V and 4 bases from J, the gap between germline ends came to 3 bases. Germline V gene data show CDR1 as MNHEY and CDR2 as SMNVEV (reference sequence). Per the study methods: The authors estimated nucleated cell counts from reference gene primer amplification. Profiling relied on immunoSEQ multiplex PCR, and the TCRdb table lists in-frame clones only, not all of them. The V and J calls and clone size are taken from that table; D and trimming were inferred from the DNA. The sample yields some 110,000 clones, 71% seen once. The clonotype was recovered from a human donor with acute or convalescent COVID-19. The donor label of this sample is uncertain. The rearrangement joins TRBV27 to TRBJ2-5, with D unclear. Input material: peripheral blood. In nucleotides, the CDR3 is TGTGCCAGTCGAGAGACCCAGTACTTC. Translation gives CASRETQYF.